The present T cell receptor beta chain was sequenced within a study of cytomegalovirus exposure and HLA in healthy donors listed by TCRdb under 2017. As for the study more broadly: According to a later analysis, one platform produced both the roughly 120 validation repertoires and the 666 repertoires of the first cohort. The study was designed to test whether signatures of past pathogen exposure could be identified by cataloging public T cell receptors. In addition to the first cohort of 650 to 800 subjects, a separate validation cohort of 130 or so different subjects was used. The study combined high-throughput TCR immunosequencing, statistical association of individual TCRs with disease status, and machine learning to predict cytomegalovirus infection status.

Worth noting for this clone: The antigen this receptor binds is unknown. No much larger clone exists at a distance of one base, and base qualities are not known.

The library was built by means of the immunoSEQ multiplex PCR assay. Concerning the study's data processing: A statistical classification framework was developed to diagnose cytomegalovirus status using the catalog of TCR beta chain sequences. The immuneACCESS repertoire file appears here via TCRdb, limited to in-frame rearrangements. These files lack a portion of the clones; in checked studies, under half of the deficit traces to unresolved V genes, and the cause of the others is not known. V and J calls plus clone size are reproduced from that table; the DNA served to infer D and trimming. The sample table shows about 79,000 clones, and approximately 93% are seen once. The biggest ten clones account for 3% to 4.5% of the sample. Overall study results and their limits: A later analysis found that TCRs clustered in the first cohort also tended to co-occur in the 95 to 150 validation repertoires, with 94% of cluster scores above 0. The study listed 164 TCR beta chains as associated with cytomegalovirus. A few of the identified cytomegalovirus-associated TCR beta chains were confirmed in vitro to be specific for cytomegalovirus antigens. The classifier was reported to diagnose cytomegalovirus status with high specificity and sensitivity in both the original and validation cohorts. The authors suggested that the approach could potentially be extended to other disease states and immunological phenotypes. The validation cohort had no HLA typing available for a later analysis, so co-occurrence within that cohort was assessed over all 110 or so repertoires. Most TCR sequences were observed very rarely across donors, whereas some public TCRs were present in many individuals.

From the cysteine up to the phenylalanine, the CDR3 has a length of 13 residues. The read is trimmed to its CDR3 DNA, 39 bases read in frame from base 1. CDR1 KGHSH and CDR2 LQKENI were looked up in the germline V gene. V lost 6 bases and J lost 1 base, and the count of bases not matched to a germline gene is 1. The donors belonged to the validation cohort of about 110 subjects, which was separate from the approximately 700-subject first cohort. This chain is built from TRBV18 and TRBJ1-1; 8 bases in the junction line up with TRBD1. The TCR was taken from a woman between 25 and 40 years old in good health and CMV-seronegative. What was sequenced was PBMCs. At the DNA level, the sequence is TGTGCCAGCTCTCAGGGGGCGAACACTGAAGCTTTCTTT. Its product reads: CASSQGANTEAFF.